The clone carrying this T cell receptor beta chain appeared once. Its antigen is not known. The data originate from a study of CD8+ T cells in alopecia areata. Study findings and constraints: Elevated clonality characterized lesional scalp relative to normal scalp, particularly in alopecia totalis/universalis. When scalp samples are sequenced, resident alphabeta T cells of normal skin are also captured.

The CDR3 has 17 residues. V was clipped by 5 bases and J by 0 bases; unmatched bases: 11. Per germline, CDR1 SGHDT and CDR2 YYEEEE. It was from PBMCs that CD4+ and CD8+ T cells were sorted. Following RNA extraction, reverse transcription yielded cDNA that acted as the sequencing template. Generated by immunoSEQ multiplex PCR, the TCRdb table keeps only in-frame clones and is missing some. Of more than 100,000 clones in the sample, approximately 60% were seen once. This sequence joins TRBV5-6 and TRBJ1-5; 7 nucleotides match TRBD1. Sequenced material: CD4+ T cells sorted from blood. The sequence was obtained from a human donor in good health. DNA for the CDR3: TGTGCCAGCAGTCGGCAGGGGGGCCTCAATAGCAATCAGCCCCAGCATTTT. Residues: CASSRQGGLNSNQPQHF.